The source of this T cell receptor beta chain is a study of prognosis after radiotherapy for stage I lung cancer. This clonotype was seen repeatedly, ten times or more. Genomic DNA was the source, and TCR beta CDR3 was amplified from it by two-round multiplex PCR. Amplification during the initial PCR round employed primers specific to each TRBV and TRBJ gene. In TCRdb, the multiplex PCR reads were re-called with MiXCR into one record per CDR3 protein. The table records about 20,000 distinct CDR3 sequences, roughly 40% of them present only once. Peripheral blood samples of approximately 6 milliliters were drawn at each of two time points. The sample was PBMCs, taken before or after stereotactic body radiation therapy (not recorded which). The TCR originated in a donor aged 50 or older with non-small cell lung cancer.

CDR3: CATSSSLAGGLVEQFF. CDR3 nucleotides: TGTGCCACCAGCAGTTCACTAGCGGGGGGGCTAGTTGAGCAGTTCTTC. The V and J genes are TRBV15 and TRBJ2-1, with 13 bases that match TRBD2. V shed 3 bases, J shed 9 bases, and the junction held 8 bases outside the gene matches. Germline V CDR1 and CDR2: LNHNV, YYDKDF (reference sequence). This CDR3 is 16 amino acids long.